This is a list of T cell receptor beta chains from one sample in a study of blood T cell repertoires in COVID-19. Method: immunoSEQ multiplex PCR; TCRdb's copy keeps in-frame clones and lacks some. The repertoire has about 410,000 clones, approximately 91% of them found once; the top ten carry around 1.5%. The sample taken for sequencing was peripheral blood. The receptors come from a woman in her thirties or forties with COVID-19, enrolled during active disease. Both conserved end residues are part of each CDR3. A D gene is named only where the DNA matches it firmly. Rows give clone size only sometimes, using once, few, many, or a class for an expanded clone.

clone size	V gene	J gene	D gene	CDR3 protein	CDR3 DNA
-	TRBV9	TRBJ2-1	-	CASSEEGLPDNEQFF	TGTGCCAGCAGCGAAGAAGGACTACCGGACAATGAGCAGTTCTTC
-	TRBV27	TRBJ2-1	-	CASSPRGVDNEQFF	TGTGCCAGCAGTCCCCGGGGAGTAGACAATGAGCAGTTCTTC
-	TRBV6-5	TRBJ1-1	-	CASSYARGNTEAFF	TGTGCCAGCAGTTACGCCCGCGGGAACACTGAAGCTTTCTTT
-	TRBV7-2	TRBJ2-7	TRBD2	CASSLASGRVYEQYF	TGTGCCAGCAGCTTGGCTAGCGGGAGGGTATACGAGCAGTACTTC
-	TRBV27	TRBJ1-1	-	CASTMRGGDTEAFF	TGTGCCAGCACCATGAGGGGGGGCGACACTGAAGCTTTCTTT
-	TRBV6-2/TRBV6-3	TRBJ2-5	TRBD1	CASSTYRQGGRETQYF	TGTGCCAGCAGTACCTACAGACAGGGGGGTCGGGAGACCCAGTACTTC
-	TRBV9	TRBJ2-7	-	CASSGPGPSEQYF	TGTGCCAGCAGCGGTCCGGGTCCCAGCGAGCAGTACTTC
-	TRBV2	TRBJ1-2	TRBD1	CASSEATGGHYGYTF	TGTGCCAGCAGTGAAGCGACAGGGGGCCACTATGGCTACACCTTC
-	TRBV4-3	TRBJ2-7	TRBD2	CASSQVASGGEYEQYF	TGCGCCAGCAGCCAAGTGGCTAGCGGGGGGGAATACGAGCAGTACTTC
-	TRBV19	TRBJ2-1	-	CASNIDQGSYNEQFF	TGTGCCAGTAACATCGACCAGGGATCATACAATGAGCAGTTCTTC
-	TRBV5-1	TRBJ2-1	TRBD2	CASSRTSERAGDEQFF	TGCGCCAGCAGCCGGACTAGCGAGAGAGCGGGGGATGAGCAGTTCTTC
few	TRBV28	TRBJ1-2	-	CASSPLYGYTF	TGTGCCAGCAGTCCCTTATATGGCTACACCTTC
-	TRBV6-5	TRBJ1-1	TRBD1	CASSQDRERTF	TGTGCCAGCAGCCAAGACAGGGAGCGTACCTTT
-	TRBV2	TRBJ1-1	-	CASSLDRASNTEAFF	TGTGCCAGCAGTCTGGACAGAGCTTCGAACACTGAAGCTTTCTTT
-	TRBV27	TRBJ2-3	TRBD2	CASSPGTRSTDTQYF	TGTGCCAGCAGTCCCGGGACTAGAAGCACAGATACGCAGTATTTT
-	TRBV6-2/TRBV6-3	TRBJ1-3	TRBD1	CASSRTGSSGNTIYF	TGTGCCAGCAGTCGGACAGGAAGCTCTGGAAACACCATATATTTT
-	TRBV9	TRBJ1-2	-	CASSVTGNYGYTF	TGTGCCAGCAGTGTGACAGGAAACTATGGCTACACCTTC
-	TRBV5-4	TRBJ1-2	-	CASSLDGVTANYGYTF	TGTGCCAGCAGCTTGGATGGTGTCACAGCTAACTATGGCTACACCTTC
-	TRBV7-9	TRBJ2-7	-	CASSPPSPYEQYF	TGTGCCAGCAGCCCCCCCTCCCCGTACGAGCAGTACTTC
-	TRBV6-2/TRBV6-3	TRBJ2-3	TRBD1	CASRYVGRDRAADTQYF	TGTGCCAGCAGATACGTTGGCCGGGACAGGGCAGCAGATACGCAGTATTTT
-	TRBV2	TRBJ1-1	-	CASIRRGLNTEAFF	TGTGCCAGCATCAGAAGGGGGTTGAACACTGAAGCTTTCTTT
-	TRBV7-3	TRBJ2-3	-	CASSSGQSTDTQYF	TGTGCCAGCAGCTCCGGACAGAGCACAGATACGCAGTATTTT
-	TRBV4-2	TRBJ1-2	-	CASSQDQQLLNYGYTF	TGTGCCAGCAGCCAAGATCAACAGCTCCTTAACTATGGCTACACCTTC
-	TRBV9	TRBJ2-1	-	CASSVGAGAALRNEQFF	TGTGCCAGCAGCGTAGGGGCTGGAGCGGCTCTTCGGAATGAGCAGTTCTTC
once	TRBV6-5	TRBJ1-2	-	CASTAPGYGYTF	TGTGCCAGCACAGCCCCAGGATATGGCTACACCTTC
-	TRBV2	TRBJ1-1	TRBD1	CASSSGGLNTEAFF	TGTGCCAGCAGTTCAGGGGGGCTGAACACTGAAGCTTTCTTT
-	TRBV6-2/TRBV6-3	TRBJ1-1	-	CASSYEGTEAFF	TGTGCCAGCAGTTACGAGGGAACTGAAGCTTTCTTT
-	TRBV5-4	TRBJ2-7	TRBD2	CASSLGGLAYEQYF	TGTGCCAGCAGCTTGGGGGGACTAGCCTACGAGCAGTACTTC
few	TRBV28	TRBJ1-3	TRBD1	CASSSTGEGNTIYF	TGTGCCAGCAGCTCTACAGGGGAAGGAAACACCATATATTTT
-	TRBV7-8	TRBJ1-5	-	CASAMDERQPQHF	TGTGCCTCAGCGATGGATGAACGGCAGCCCCAGCATTTT
-	TRBV7-2	TRBJ1-2	-	CASSLGGNAGEANYGYTF	TGTGCCAGCAGCCTGGGGGGGAATGCAGGGGAAGCTAACTATGGCTACACCTTC
-	TRBV27	TRBJ2-5	-	CASSFGGHIQETQYF	TGTGCCAGCAGTTTCGGGGGGCATATCCAAGAGACCCAGTACTTC
-	TRBV6-5	TRBJ1-3	-	CASRRQRSSGNTIYF	TGTGCCAGCAGACGACAGAGGAGCTCTGGAAACACCATATATTTT
-	TRBV19	TRBJ2-6	-	CASSETGSSSGANVLTF	TGTGCCAGTAGTGAAACAGGTTCTTCCTCTGGGGCCAACGTCCTGACTTTC
-	TRBV14	TRBJ1-3	-	CASSQPSLGEDTIYF	TGTGCCAGCAGCCAACCGTCCCTGGGGGAGGACACCATATATTTT
-	TRBV7-9	TRBJ1-3	-	CASSSGFSGLRNTIYF	TGTGCCAGCAGCTCGGGCTTTAGCGGTCTGAGAAACACCATATATTTT
-	TRBV19	TRBJ1-2	-	CASSRGGQVVGGYTF	TGTGCCAGTAGTAGGGGAGGGCAGGTTGTTGGTGGCTACACCTTC
-	TRBV7-3	TRBJ2-6	TRBD1	CASSEQGTGANVLTF	TGTGCCAGCAGCGAACAGGGGACTGGGGCCAACGTCCTGACTTTC
once	TRBV9	TRBJ1-3	-	CASSVGGSRPGNTIYF	TGTGCCAGCAGCGTAGGCGGGAGTAGGCCTGGAAACACCATATATTTT
few	TRBV30	TRBJ1-2	TRBD1	CAWSVKTGWSNYGYTF	TGTGCCTGGAGTGTAAAGACAGGGTGGTCCAACTATGGCTACACCTTC
-	TRBV20-1	TRBJ2-5	-	CSASGQGFQETQYF	TGCAGTGCTAGTGGGCAGGGCTTTCAAGAGACCCAGTACTTC